This is a list of T cell receptor beta chains from one sample in a study of blood T cell repertoires in COVID-19. Method: immunoSEQ multiplex PCR; TCRdb's copy keeps in-frame clones and lacks some. The sample comprises about 170,000 clones, approximately 88% of which are singletons, and less than 3.5% rests with the top ten. Material for sequencing was peripheral blood. Source of these receptors: a woman between 55 and 75 years old with acute or convalescent COVID-19. The CDR3 runs from the conserved cysteine through the conserved F or W. D genes are given only for firm matches. Size is omitted from some rows. Given values are once, few, many or a class for expanded clones.

cdr3_aa cdr3_nt j_call v_call clone_size d_call
CASSIQTGGGYGYTF TGTGCCAGCAGTATCCAGACAGGGGGGGGCTATGGCTACACCTTC TRBJ1-2 TRBV28 . TRBD1
CASSFNRGAGNTEAFF TGTGCCAGCAGTTTTAACAGGGGTGCGGGGAACACTGAAGCTTTCTTT TRBJ1-1 TRBV27 . TRBD1
CSVEDGEGGNQPQHF TGCAGCGTTGAAGATGGGGAAGGGGGCAATCAGCCCCAGCATTTT TRBJ1-5 TRBV29-1 few .
CASSPPGGLGGYTF TGTGCCAGCAGCCCGCCAGGGGGCTTGGGCGGCTACACCTTC TRBJ1-2 TRBV28 . TRBD1
CSVAGIHEQYF TGCAGCGTCGCAGGGATCCACGAGCAGTACTTC TRBJ2-7 TRBV29-1 . .
CASNVQPNQPQHF TGTGCCAGCAACGTACAACCCAATCAGCCCCAGCATTTT TRBJ1-5 TRBV6-5 . .
CASSKGQNTGELFF TGTGCCAGCAGTAAGGGACAAAACACCGGGGAGCTGTTTTTT TRBJ2-2 TRBV5-4 . .
CASSADTGVRNTEAFF TGTGCCAGCAGCGCAGACACAGGGGTTCGGAACACTGAAGCTTTCTTT TRBJ1-1 TRBV9 . TRBD1
CASSLQGQSPYEQYF TGTGCCAGCAGCTTGCAAGGACAGAGTCCCTACGAGCAGTACTTC TRBJ2-7 TRBV7-8 . .
CSAIAGNTIYF TGCAGTGCTATAGCTGGAAACACCATATATTTT TRBJ1-3 TRBV20-1 . .
CASSIDRTQYF TGTGCCAGTAGTATAGATAGGACCCAGTACTTC TRBJ2-5 TRBV19 few .
CATSSTWQRSNEKLFF TGTGCCACCAGCAGTACCTGGCAACGGAGTAATGAAAAACTGTTTTTT TRBJ1-4 TRBV15 . .
CASSRGNEQFF TGTGCCAGCAGCCGCGGGAATGAGCAGTTCTTC TRBJ2-1 TRBV11-3 . .
CASSMEFNSPLHF TGTGCCAGCAGTATGGAGTTTAATTCACCCCTCCACTTT TRBJ1-6 TRBV7-2 . .
CASSYSPTGGNTEAFF TGTGCCAGCAGTTACTCGCCGACAGGGGGCAACACTGAAGCTTTCTTT TRBJ1-1 TRBV6-2/TRBV6-3 . TRBD1
CATSAYHRGTYEQYF TGTGCCACCAGTGCTTACCACAGGGGTACGTACGAGCAGTACTTC TRBJ2-7 TRBV24-1 . TRBD1
CASIYRTGTGTEAFF TGTGCCAGCATCTATAGGACAGGGACGGGCACTGAAGCTTTCTTT TRBJ1-1 TRBV2 . TRBD1
CASSPRDRGNEKLFF TGTGCCAGCAGCCCCCGGGACAGGGGTAATGAAAAACTGTTTTTT TRBJ1-4 TRBV11-2 . TRBD1
CASSSTGVTGELFF TGCGCCAGCAGCTCGACAGGGGTCACCGGGGAGCTGTTTTTT TRBJ2-2 TRBV5-1 . TRBD1
CASSYSTGQPYGYTF TGTGCCAGCAGTTACTCGACGGGACAACCCTATGGCTACACCTTC TRBJ1-2 TRBV6-2/TRBV6-3 once .
CASSLAQGRNYGYTF TGCGCCAGCAGCTTGGCGCAGGGGAGAAACTATGGCTACACCTTC TRBJ1-2 TRBV5-1 . .
CASSEPGQGNRYGYTF TGTGCCAGCAGTGAACCGGGACAGGGGAATAGGTATGGCTACACCTTC TRBJ1-2 TRBV25-1 . TRBD1
CASSSRQGSTDTQYF TGTGCCAGCAGTTCGCGACAGGGGAGCACAGATACGCAGTATTTT TRBJ2-3 TRBV11-3 . TRBD1
CASSYTGDSQPQHF TGTGCCAGCAGTTATACAGGGGACAGCCAGCCCCAGCATTTT TRBJ1-5 TRBV6-5 . TRBD1
CASSGQGARLGNTIYF TGTGCCAGCAGCGGTCAGGGGGCGCGACTAGGAAACACCATATATTTT TRBJ1-3 TRBV7-9 . TRBD1
CASSYRRGQTNTEAFF TGTGCCAGCAGCTACCGTAGGGGACAGACGAACACTGAAGCTTTCTTT TRBJ1-1 TRBV7-2 . TRBD1
CASSSGTGPYEQYF TGTGCCAGCAGCTCCGGGACAGGACCCTACGAGCAGTACTTC TRBJ2-7 TRBV27 few TRBD1
CASSERELGEQYF TGTGCCAGCAGTGAGCGGGAACTCGGGGAGCAGTACTTC TRBJ2-7 TRBV9 . TRBD2
CAWSNRGNTEAFF TGTGCCTGGAGTAACAGGGGGAACACTGAAGCTTTCTTT TRBJ1-1 TRBV30 . TRBD1
CASSPDRGISGNTIYF TGTGCCAGCTCACCCGACAGGGGTATCTCTGGAAACACCATATATTTT TRBJ1-3 TRBV18 once TRBD1
CASSLDEVRLTYEQYF TGTGCCAGCAGCTTAGACGAAGTACGCCTAACCTACGAGCAGTACTTC TRBJ2-7 TRBV7-2 . .
CATSVGVSLVETQYF TGTGCCACCAGTGTCGGGGTCAGCTTGGTGGAGACCCAGTACTTC TRBJ2-5 TRBV24-1 . .
CAISEWGQGRVPEQYF TGTGCCATCAGTGAGTGGGGACAGGGACGGGTTCCCGAGCAGTACTTC TRBJ2-7 TRBV10-3 . TRBD1
CASSKVRTGESGELFF TGTGCCAGCAGCAAAGTACGGACAGGGGAGTCCGGGGAGCTGTTTTTT TRBJ2-2 TRBV21-1 . .
CAWTLGANQPQHF TGTGCCTGGACCCTAGGGGCTAATCAGCCCCAGCATTTT TRBJ1-5 TRBV30 . .
CASSSRTSSRQGNTEAFF TGCGCCAGCAGCTCGCGAACCTCCTCCAGACAGGGGAACACTGAAGCTTTCTTT TRBJ1-1 TRBV5-1 . TRBD1
CASTLGSGPSYGYTF TGTGCCAGCACCTTAGGTTCAGGGCCCAGCTATGGCTACACCTTC TRBJ1-2 TRBV6-5 . .
CASSDYRGDEQFF TGTGCCAGCAGTGATTACAGGGGAGATGAGCAGTTCTTC TRBJ2-1 TRBV6-1 . TRBD1
CASSPRTGGLETQYF TGTGCCAGCAGCCCGCGGACAGGGGGTTTAGAGACCCAGTACTTC TRBJ2-5 TRBV11-3 . TRBD1
CASTRQGVTEAFF TGTGCCAGCACCCGACAGGGGGTCACTGAAGCTTTCTTT TRBJ1-1 TRBV7-2 . TRBD1